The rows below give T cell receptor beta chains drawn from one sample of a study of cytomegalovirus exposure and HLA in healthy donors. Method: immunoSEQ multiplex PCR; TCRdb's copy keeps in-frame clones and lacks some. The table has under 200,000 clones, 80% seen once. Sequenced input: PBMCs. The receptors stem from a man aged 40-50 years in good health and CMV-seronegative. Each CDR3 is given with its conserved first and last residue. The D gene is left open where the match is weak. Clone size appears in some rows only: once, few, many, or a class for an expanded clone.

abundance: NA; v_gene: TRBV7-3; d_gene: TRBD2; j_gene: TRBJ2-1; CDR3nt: TGTGCCAGCAGCTCCCAGCGGGGGAATGAGCAGTTCTTC; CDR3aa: CASSSQRGNEQFF
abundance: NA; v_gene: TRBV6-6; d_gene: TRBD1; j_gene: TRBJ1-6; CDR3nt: TGTGCCAGCAGCCCCGACAGGGGGAAGGGTTCACCCCTCCACTTT; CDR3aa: CASSPDRGKGSPLHF
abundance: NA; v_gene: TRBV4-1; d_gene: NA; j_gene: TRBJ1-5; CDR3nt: TGCGCCAGCAGCCAAGAGTACGGGAGCAATCAGCCCCAGCATTTT; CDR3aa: CASSQEYGSNQPQHF
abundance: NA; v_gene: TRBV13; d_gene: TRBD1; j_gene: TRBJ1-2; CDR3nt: TGTGCCAGCAGCACCCGGACAGGGACTGGCTACACCTTC; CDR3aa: CASSTRTGTGYTF
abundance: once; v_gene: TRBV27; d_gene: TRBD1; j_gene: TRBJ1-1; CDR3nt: TGTGCCAGCAGTCTCAGAGTACAGGGGGTCAGCACTGAAGCTTTCTTT; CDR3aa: CASSLRVQGVSTEAFF
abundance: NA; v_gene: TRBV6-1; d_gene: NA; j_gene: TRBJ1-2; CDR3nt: TGTGCCAGCAGGACCTCAGGGGAGAGCTATGGCTACACCTTC; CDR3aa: CASRTSGESYGYTF
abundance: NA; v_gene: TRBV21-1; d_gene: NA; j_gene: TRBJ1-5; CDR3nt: TGTGCCAGCAGCTCGCGGACAGGACCCGTCGTACCCCAGCATTTT; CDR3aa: CASSSRTGPVVPQHF
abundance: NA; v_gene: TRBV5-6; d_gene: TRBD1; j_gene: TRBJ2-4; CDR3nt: TGTGCCAGCAGCTCCCGACAGGGGCGGGTCCCGGTAGCCAAAAACATTCAGTACTTC; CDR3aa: CASSSRQGRVPVAKNIQYF
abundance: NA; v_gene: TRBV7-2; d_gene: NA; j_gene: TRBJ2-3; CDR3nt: TGTGCCAGCAGCTTAATCAGGGGAGGGGATACGCAGTATTTT; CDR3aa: CASSLIRGGDTQYF
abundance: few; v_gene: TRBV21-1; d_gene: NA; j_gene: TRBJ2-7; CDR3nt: TGTGCCAGCAGCAACCCGATAAGCGGACCCTACGAGCAGTACTTC; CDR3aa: CASSNPISGPYEQYF
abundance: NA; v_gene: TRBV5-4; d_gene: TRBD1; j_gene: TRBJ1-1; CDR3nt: TGTGCCAGCAGCCGGGGGGAGACAGGGGGAGAAGCTTTCTTT; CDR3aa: CASSRGETGGEAFF
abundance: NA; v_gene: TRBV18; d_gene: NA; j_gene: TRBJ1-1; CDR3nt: TGTGCCAGCTCACAGCCCCCGGGGGTTGCTGAAGCTTTCTTT; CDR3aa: CASSQPPGVAEAFF
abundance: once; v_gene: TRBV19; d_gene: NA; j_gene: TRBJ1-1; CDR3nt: TGTGCCAGTACCCAAGGGCGGCGGGACACTGAAGCTTTCTTT; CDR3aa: CASTQGRRDTEAFF
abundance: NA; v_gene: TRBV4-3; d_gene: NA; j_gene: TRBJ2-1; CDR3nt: TGCGCCAGCAGCCAAGATAAGGCGCCAGGCGCAGTGAATGAGCAGTTCTTC; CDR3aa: CASSQDKAPGAVNEQFF
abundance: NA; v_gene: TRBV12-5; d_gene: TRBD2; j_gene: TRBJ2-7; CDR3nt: TGTGCTAGTGGTTTGCCCACTCCTAGCGGGAGGTCCTACGAGCAGTACTTC; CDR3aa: CASGLPTPSGRSYEQYF
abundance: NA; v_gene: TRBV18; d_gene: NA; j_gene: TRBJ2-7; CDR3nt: TGTGCCAGCTCACCACCGGGGGGGCACGAGCAGTACTTC; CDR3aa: CASSPPGGHEQYF
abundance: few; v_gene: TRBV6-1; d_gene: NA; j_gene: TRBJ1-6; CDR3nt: TGTGCCAGCAGTGGGGTGGCTCTAAGGAGGTATAATTCACCCCTCCACTTT; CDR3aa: CASSGVALRRYNSPLHF
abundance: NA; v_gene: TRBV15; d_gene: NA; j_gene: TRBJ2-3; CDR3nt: TGTGCCACCAGCGCCGCGGTAGCGGCAAGCACAGATACGCAGTATTTT; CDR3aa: CATSAAVAASTDTQYF
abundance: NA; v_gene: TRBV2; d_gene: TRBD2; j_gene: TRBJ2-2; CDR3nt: TGTGCCAGCAGTGGTAGCGGGAGTAGGTCAACCGGGGAGCTGTTTTTT; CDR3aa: CASSGSGSRSTGELFF
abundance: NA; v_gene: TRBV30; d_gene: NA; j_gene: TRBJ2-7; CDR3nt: TGTGCCTGGAGGAGAGCCAGCGGACCCTGGGGCGAGCAGTACTTC; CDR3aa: CAWRRASGPWGEQYF
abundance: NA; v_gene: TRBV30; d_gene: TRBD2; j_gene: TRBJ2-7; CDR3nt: TGTGCCTGGAAGGGACTAGCGGGGCCCTACGAGCAGTACTTC; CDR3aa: CAWKGLAGPYEQYF
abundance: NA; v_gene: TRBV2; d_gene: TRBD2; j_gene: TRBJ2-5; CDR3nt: TGTGCCAGCAACCGCGGGGGTCAAGAGACCCAGTACTTC; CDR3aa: CASNRGGQETQYF
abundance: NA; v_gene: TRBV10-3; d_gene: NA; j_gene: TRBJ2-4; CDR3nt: TGTGCCATCAGTGATGTTGGTTCCGGGGAGGGGGTCAAAAACATTCAGTACTTC; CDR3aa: CAISDVGSGEGVKNIQYF
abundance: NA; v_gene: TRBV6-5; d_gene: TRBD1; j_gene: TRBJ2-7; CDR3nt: TGTGCCAGCAGTTACCTGGGACAGGGGGCGAGGGAGCAGTACTTC; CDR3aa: CASSYLGQGAREQYF
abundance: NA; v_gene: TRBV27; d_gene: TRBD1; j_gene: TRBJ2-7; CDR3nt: TGTGCCAGCAGTTTATCGGGACAGGCGAACTACGAGCAGTACTTC; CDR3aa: CASSLSGQANYEQYF
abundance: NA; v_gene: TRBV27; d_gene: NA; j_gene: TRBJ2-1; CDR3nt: TGTGCCAGCAGTCCCCGCGGGGGCCGGGACAATGAGCAGTTCTTC; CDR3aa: CASSPRGGRDNEQFF
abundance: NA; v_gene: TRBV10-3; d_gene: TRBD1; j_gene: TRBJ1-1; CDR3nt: TGTGCCACCCTGGGACAGCGGAACACTGAAGCTTTCTTT; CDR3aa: CATLGQRNTEAFF
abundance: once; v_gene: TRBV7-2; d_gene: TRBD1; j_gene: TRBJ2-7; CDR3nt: TGTGCCAGCAGCAGGCACAGGGGGCAATTAGGCGAGCAGTACTTC; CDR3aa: CASSRHRGQLGEQYF
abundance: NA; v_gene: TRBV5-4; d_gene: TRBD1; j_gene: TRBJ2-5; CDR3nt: TGTGCCAGCAGCGGCGGACAGGGGGCAGCCTTTGGGCCCCAGTACTTC; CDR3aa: CASSGGQGAAFGPQYF
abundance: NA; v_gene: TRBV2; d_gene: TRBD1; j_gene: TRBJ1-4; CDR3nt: TGTGCCAGCAGTGGGCAGGGGGCCTTTAATGAAAAACTGTTTTTT; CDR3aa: CASSGQGAFNEKLFF
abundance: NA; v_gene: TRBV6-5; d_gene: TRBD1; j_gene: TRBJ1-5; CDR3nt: TGTGCCAGCAGAAGGGACAGATATAGCAATCAGCCCCAGCATTTT; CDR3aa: CASRRDRYSNQPQHF
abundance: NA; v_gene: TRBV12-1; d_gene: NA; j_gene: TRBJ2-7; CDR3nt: TGTGCCAGCAGCTTTGCGGTATGTAGACTAGCGGGGGCTTACGAGCAGTACTTC; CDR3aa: CASSFAVCRLAGAYEQYF
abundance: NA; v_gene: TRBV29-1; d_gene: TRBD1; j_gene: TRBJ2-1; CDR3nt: TGCAGCGTAGTGGGACAGGGAGACTCCTACAATGAGCAGTTCTTC; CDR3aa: CSVVGQGDSYNEQFF
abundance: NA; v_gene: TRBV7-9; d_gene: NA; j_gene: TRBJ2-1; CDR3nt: TGTGCCAGCAGCTTAAGGGGAAATGAGCAGTTCTTC; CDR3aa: CASSLRGNEQFF
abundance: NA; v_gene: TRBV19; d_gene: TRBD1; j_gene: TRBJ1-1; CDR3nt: TGTGCCAGTAGTATACAGGGGGCCGGCACTGAAGCTTTCTTT; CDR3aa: CASSIQGAGTEAFF
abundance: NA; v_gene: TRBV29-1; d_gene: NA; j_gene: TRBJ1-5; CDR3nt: TGCAGCGTTGCGGACATGGATCAGCCCCAGCATTTT; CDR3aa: CSVADMDQPQHF
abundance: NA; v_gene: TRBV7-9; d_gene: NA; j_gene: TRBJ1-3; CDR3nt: TGTGCCAGCAATGTAGGTGGGGGACTCTCTGGAAACACCATATATTTT; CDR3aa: CASNVGGGLSGNTIYF
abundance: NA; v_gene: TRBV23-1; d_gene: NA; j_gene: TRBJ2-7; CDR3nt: TGCGCCAGCAGTCAACGATTTAGGGGGTCCTACGAGCAGTACTTC; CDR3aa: CASSQRFRGSYEQYF
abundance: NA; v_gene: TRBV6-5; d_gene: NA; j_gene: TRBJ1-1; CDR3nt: TGTGCCAGCAGTTACAGGACAAGGGGGAACACTGAAGCTTTCTTT; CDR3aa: CASSYRTRGNTEAFF
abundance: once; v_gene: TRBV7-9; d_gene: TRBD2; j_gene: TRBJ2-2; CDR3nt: TGTGCCAGCAGCTCAAGACTAGCGGGGGTGAACACCGGGGAGCTGTTTTTT; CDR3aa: CASSSRLAGVNTGELFF
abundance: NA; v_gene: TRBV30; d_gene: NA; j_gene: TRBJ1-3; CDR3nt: TGTGCCTGGAGTGCTCGAGCAGGGTGGGCGTACACCATATATTTT; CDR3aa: CAWSARAGWAYTIYF
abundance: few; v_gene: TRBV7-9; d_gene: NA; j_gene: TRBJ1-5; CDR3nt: TGTGCCAGCAGCCCAATGGGCCGCGGGAGCAATCAGCCCCAGCATTTT; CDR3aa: CASSPMGRGSNQPQHF
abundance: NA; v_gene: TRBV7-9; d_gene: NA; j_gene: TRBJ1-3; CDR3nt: TGTGCCAGCAGCTTACCTAGGGGGTCTGGAAACACCATATATTTT; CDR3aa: CASSLPRGSGNTIYF
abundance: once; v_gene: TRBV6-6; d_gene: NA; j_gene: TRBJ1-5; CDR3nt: TGTGCCAGCAGCCAGTCAGTGAATCAGCCCCAGCATTTT; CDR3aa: CASSQSVNQPQHF
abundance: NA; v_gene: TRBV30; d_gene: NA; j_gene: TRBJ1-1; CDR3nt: TGTGCCTGGAGTGTATACCGGAGGGGAACTGAAGCTTTCTTT; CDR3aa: CAWSVYRRGTEAFF
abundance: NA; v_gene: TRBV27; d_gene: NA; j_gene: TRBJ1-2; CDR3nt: TGTGCCAGCAGTCCCAGACAGGAACGAGGCTACACCTTC; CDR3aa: CASSPRQERGYTF